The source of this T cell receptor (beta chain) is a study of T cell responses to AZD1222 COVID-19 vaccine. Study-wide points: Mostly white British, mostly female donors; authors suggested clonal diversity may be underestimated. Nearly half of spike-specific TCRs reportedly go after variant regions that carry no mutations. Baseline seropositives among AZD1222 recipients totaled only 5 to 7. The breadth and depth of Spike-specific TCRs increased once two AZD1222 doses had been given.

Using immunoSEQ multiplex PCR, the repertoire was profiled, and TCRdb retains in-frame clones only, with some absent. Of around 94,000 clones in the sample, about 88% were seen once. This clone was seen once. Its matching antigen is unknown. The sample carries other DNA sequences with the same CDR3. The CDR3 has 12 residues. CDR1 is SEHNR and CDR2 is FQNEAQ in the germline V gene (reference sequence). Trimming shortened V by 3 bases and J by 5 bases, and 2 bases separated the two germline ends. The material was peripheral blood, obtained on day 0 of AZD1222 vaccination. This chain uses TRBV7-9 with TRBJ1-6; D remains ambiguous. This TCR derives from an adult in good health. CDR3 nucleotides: TGTGCCAGCAGCTTGGATAATTCACCCCTCCACTTT. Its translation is CASSLDNSPLHF.